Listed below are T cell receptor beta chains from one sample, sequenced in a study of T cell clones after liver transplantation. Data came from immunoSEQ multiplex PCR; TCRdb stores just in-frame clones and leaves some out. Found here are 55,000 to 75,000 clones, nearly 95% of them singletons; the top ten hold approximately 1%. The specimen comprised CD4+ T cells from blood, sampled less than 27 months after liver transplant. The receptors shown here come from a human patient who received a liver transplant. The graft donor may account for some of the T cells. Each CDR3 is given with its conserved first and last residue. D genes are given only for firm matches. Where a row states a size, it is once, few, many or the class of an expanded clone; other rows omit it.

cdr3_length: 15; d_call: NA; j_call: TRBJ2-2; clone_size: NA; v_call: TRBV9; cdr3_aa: CASSVVQTNTGELFF; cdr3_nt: TGTGCCAGCAGCGTAGTACAGACGAACACCGGGGAGCTGTTTTTT
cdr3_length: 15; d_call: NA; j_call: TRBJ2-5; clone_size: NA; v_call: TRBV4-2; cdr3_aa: CASSQESGGSETQYF; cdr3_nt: TGTGCCAGCAGCCAAGAGAGCGGAGGCTCAGAGACCCAGTACTTC
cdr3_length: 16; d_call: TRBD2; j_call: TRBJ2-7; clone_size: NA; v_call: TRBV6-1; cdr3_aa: CASSAGLAPSSYEQYF; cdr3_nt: TGTGCCAGCAGTGCGGGACTAGCGCCAAGCTCCTACGAGCAGTACTTC
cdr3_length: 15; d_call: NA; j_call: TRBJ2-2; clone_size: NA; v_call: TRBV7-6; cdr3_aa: CASARYGGNTGELFF; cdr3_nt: TGTGCCAGCGCACGCTACGGGGGGAACACCGGGGAGCTGTTTTTT
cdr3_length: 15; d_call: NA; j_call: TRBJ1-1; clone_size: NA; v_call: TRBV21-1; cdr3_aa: CASSKAGTENTEAFF; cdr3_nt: TGTGCCAGCAGCAAAGCAGGGACAGAGAACACTGAAGCTTTCTTT
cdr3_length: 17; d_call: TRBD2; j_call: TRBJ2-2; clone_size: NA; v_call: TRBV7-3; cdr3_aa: CASSRSLASGDTGELFF; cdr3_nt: TGTGCCAGCAGCCGATCCCTAGCTAGCGGGGATACCGGGGAGCTGTTTTTT
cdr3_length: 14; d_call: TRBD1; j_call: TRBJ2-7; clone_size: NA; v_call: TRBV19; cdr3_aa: CASSIDIQGYEQYF; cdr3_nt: TGTGCCAGTAGTATAGATATACAGGGGTACGAGCAGTACTTC
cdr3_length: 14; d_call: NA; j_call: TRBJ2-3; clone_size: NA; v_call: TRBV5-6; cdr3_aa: CDSALRGRTDTQYF; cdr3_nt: TGTGATTCCGCGCTTCGGGGTAGGACAGATACGCAGTATTTT
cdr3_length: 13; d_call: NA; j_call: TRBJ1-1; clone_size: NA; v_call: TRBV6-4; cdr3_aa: CASSSQAGTEAFF; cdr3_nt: TGTGCCAGCAGTTCCCAGGCCGGAACTGAAGCTTTCTTT
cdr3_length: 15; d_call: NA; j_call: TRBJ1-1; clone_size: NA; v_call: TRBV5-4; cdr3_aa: CASSQRWAGNTEAFF; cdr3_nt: TGTGCCAGCAGCCAGAGGTGGGCAGGGAACACTGAAGCTTTCTTT
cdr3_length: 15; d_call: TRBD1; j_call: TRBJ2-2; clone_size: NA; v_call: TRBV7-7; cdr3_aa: CASSRDRVDTGELFF; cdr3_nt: TGTGCTAGCAGCCGGGACAGGGTCGACACCGGGGAGCTGTTTTTT
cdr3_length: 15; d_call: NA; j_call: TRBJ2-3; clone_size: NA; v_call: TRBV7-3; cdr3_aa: CASSLNPPAADTQYF; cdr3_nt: TGTGCCAGCAGCTTAAACCCCCCGGCGGCGGATACGCAGTATTTT
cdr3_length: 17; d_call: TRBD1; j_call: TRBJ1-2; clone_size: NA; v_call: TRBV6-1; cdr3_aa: CASSAVPTGGRYYGYTF; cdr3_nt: TGTGCCAGCAGTGCCGTACCGACAGGGGGAAGATACTATGGCTACACCTTC
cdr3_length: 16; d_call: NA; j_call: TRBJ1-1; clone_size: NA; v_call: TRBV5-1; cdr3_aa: CASSLIPGTPNTEAFF; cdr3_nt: TGCGCCAGCAGCTTAATCCCCGGGACACCTAACACTGAAGCTTTCTTT
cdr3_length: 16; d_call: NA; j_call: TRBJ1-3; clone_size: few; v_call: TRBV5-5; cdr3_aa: CASSPRDTYSGNTIYF; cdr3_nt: TGTGCCAGCAGCCCGCGGGACACCTACTCTGGAAACACCATATATTTT
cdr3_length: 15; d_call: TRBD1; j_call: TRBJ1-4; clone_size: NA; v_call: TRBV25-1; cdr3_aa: CASSDARQGDEKLFF; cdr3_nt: TGTGCCAGCAGTGACGCCCGACAGGGGGATGAAAAACTGTTTTTT
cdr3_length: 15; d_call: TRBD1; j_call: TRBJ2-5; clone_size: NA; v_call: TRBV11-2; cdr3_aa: CASSYDRGQGETQYF; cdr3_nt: TGTGCCAGCAGTTATGACAGGGGGCAGGGAGAGACCCAGTACTTC
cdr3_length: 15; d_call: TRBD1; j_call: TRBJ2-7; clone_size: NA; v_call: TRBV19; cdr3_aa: CASSIGGTAAREQYF; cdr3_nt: TGTGCCAGTAGTATAGGAGGGACAGCTGCTAGGGAGCAGTACTTC
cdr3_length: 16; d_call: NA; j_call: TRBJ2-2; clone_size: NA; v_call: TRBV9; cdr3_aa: CASSVTPKANTGELFF; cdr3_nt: TGTGCCAGCAGCGTAACCCCCAAGGCGAACACCGGGGAGCTGTTTTTT
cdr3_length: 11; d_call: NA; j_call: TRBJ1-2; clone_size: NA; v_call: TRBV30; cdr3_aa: CAWSGGFGYTF; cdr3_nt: TGTGCCTGGAGTGGGGGGTTTGGCTACACCTTC
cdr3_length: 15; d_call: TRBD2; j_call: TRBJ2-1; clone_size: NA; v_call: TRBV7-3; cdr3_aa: CASSWTSGSYNEQFF; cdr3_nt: TGTGCCAGCAGCTGGACTAGCGGCTCCTACAATGAGCAGTTCTTC
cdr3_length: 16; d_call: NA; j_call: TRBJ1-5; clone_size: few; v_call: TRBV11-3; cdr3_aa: CASSLRRLLRNQPQHF; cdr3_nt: TGTGCCAGCAGCTTGAGGAGACTACTTCGCAATCAGCCCCAGCATTTT
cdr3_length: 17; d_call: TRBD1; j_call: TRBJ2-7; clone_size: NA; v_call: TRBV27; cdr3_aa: CASSSHGQGSYSYEQYF; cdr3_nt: TGTGCCAGCAGTTCCCACGGACAGGGGTCTTACTCCTACGAGCAGTACTTC
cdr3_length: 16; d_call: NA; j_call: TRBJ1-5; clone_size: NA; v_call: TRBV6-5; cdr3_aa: CASSSLRPTGNQPQHF; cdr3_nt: TGTGCCAGCAGTTCACTCCGACCGACAGGCAATCAGCCCCAGCATTTT
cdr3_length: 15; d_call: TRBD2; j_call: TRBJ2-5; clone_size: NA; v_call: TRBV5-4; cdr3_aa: CASSPGVAGGETQYF; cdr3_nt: TGTGCCAGCAGCCCGGGGGTAGCGGGAGGAGAGACCCAGTACTTC
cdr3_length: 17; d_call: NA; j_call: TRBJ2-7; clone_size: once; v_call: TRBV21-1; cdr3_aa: CASSKGVAGALTYEQYF; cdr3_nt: TGTGCCAGCAGCAAAGGGGTAGCGGGAGCTTTGACGTACGAGCAGTACTTC
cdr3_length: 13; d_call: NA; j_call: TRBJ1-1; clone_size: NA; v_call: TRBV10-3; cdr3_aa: CAISGVDSGEAFF; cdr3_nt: TGTGCCATCAGTGGCGTTGACTCCGGGGAGGCTTTCTTT
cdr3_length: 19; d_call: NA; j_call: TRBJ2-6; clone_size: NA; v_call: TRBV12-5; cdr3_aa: CASGLAGGGLSSGANVLTF; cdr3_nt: TGTGCTAGTGGTTTGGCAGGGGGGGGCCTCAGCTCTGGGGCCAACGTCCTGACTTTC
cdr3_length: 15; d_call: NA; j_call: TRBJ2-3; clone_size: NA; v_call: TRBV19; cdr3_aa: CASSIGNSRVDTQYF; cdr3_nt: TGTGCCAGTAGTATAGGTAACAGCAGGGTAGATACGCAGTATTTT
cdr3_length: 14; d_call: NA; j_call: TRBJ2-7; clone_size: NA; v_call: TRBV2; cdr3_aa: CASSEGRDPYEQYF; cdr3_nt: TGTGCCAGCAGTGAGGGCAGGGACCCCTACGAGCAGTACTTC
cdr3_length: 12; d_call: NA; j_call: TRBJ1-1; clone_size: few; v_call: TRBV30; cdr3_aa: CAWDAGNTEAFF; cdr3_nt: TGTGCCTGGGATGCAGGGAACACTGAAGCTTTCTTT
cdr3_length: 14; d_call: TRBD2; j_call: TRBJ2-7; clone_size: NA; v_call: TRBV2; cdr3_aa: CASSAGTSGYEQYF; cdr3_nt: TGTGCCAGCAGTGCCGGGACTAGCGGCTACGAGCAGTACTTC
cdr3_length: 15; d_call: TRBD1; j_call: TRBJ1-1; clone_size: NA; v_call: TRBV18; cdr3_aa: CASSPGDRLNTEAFF; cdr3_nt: TGTGCCAGCTCACCAGGGGACAGACTGAACACTGAAGCTTTCTTT
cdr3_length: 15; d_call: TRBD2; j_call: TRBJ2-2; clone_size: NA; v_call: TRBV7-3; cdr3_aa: CASAAGSGMAGELFF; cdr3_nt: TGTGCCAGCGCAGCCGGTAGCGGGATGGCCGGGGAGCTGTTTTTT
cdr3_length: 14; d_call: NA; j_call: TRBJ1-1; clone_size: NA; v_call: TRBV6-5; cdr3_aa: CASSAPGRHTEAFF; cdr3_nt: TGTGCCAGCAGTGCACCAGGGCGGCACACTGAAGCTTTCTTT
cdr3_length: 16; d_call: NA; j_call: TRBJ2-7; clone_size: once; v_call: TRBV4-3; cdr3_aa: CASSPSGTHWAYEQYF; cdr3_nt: TGCGCCAGCAGCCCGTCCGGGACGCACTGGGCCTACGAGCAGTACTTC
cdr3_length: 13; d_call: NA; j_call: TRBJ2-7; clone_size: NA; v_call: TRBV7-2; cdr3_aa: CASSPSPIYEQYF; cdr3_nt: TGTGCCAGCAGCCCCAGCCCAATATACGAGCAGTACTTC
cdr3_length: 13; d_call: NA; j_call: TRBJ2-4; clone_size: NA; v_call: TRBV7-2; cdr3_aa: CASSSNTGNIQYF; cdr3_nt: TGTGCCAGCAGCTCAAATACGGGCAACATTCAGTACTTC
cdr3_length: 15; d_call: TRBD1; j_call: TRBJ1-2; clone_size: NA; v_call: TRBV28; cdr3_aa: CASSFGTGNTYGYTF; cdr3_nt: TGTGCCAGCAGTTTCGGGACAGGGAATACCTATGGCTACACCTTC
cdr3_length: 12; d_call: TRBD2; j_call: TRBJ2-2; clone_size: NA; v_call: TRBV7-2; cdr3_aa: CASRRGTGELFF; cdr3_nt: TGTGCCAGCAGGCGGGGGACCGGGGAGCTGTTTTTT
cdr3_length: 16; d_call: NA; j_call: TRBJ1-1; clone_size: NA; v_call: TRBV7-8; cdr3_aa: CASSSRVDMKNTEAFF; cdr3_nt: TGTGCCAGCAGCTCACGAGTGGACATGAAAAACACTGAAGCTTTCTTT
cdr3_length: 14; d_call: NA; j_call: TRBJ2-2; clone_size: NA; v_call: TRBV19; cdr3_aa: CASSRRMNTGELFF; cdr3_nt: TGTGCCAGTAGTCGACGGATGAACACCGGGGAGCTGTTTTTT
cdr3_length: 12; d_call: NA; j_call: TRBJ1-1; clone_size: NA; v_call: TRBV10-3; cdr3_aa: CATWEGVTEAFF; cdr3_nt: TGTGCCACCTGGGAGGGTGTCACTGAAGCTTTCTTT
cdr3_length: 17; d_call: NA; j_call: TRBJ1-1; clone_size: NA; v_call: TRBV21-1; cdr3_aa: CASSCHRGQFWNTEAFF; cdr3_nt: TGTGCCAGCAGCTGCCACAGGGGGCAGTTCTGGAACACTGAAGCTTTCTTT
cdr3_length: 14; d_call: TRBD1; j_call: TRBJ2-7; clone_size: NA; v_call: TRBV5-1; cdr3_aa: CASSTTGPAYEQYF; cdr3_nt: TGCGCCAGCAGCACGACAGGGCCGGCCTACGAGCAGTACTTC
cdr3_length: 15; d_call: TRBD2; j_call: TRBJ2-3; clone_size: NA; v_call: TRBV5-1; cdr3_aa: CASSSSGTRLDTQYF; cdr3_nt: TGCGCCAGCAGCTCCTCCGGGACTAGACTGGATACGCAGTATTTT
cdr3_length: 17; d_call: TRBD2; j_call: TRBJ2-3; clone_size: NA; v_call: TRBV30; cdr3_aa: CAWSVGLAGLGTDTQYF; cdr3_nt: TGTGCCTGGAGTGTGGGTCTAGCGGGGCTCGGCACAGATACGCAGTATTTT
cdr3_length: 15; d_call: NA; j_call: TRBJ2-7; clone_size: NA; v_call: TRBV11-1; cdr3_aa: CASSFGGVRIHEQYF; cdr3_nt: TGTGCCAGCAGCTTCGGGGGAGTTAGGATCCACGAGCAGTACTTC
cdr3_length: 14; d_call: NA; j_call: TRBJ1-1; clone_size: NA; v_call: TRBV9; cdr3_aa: CASSVVAVSTEAFF; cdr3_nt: TGTGCCAGCAGCGTAGTGGCGGTTAGCACTGAAGCTTTCTTT
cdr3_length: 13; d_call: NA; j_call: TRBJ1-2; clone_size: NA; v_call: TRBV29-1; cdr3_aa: CSGTPTTNRDYTF; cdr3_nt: TGCAGCGGGACCCCGACTACTAACAGGGACTACACCTTC
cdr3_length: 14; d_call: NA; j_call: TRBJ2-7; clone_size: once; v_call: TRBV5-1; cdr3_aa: CASSLQPPTFEQYF; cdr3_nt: TGCGCCAGCAGCCTACAACCCCCGACCTTCGAGCAGTACTTC
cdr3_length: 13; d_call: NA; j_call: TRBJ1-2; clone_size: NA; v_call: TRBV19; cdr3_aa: CASRTEINYGYTF; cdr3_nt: TGTGCCAGTCGGACAGAAATAAACTATGGCTACACCTTC
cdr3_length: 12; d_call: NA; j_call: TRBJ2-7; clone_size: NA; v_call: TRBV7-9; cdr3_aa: CASSLAAGEQYF; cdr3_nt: TGTGCCAGCAGCTTAGCGGCGGGCGAGCAGTACTTC
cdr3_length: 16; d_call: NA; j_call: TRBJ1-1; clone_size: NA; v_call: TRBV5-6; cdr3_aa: CASSSRGGYSGTEAFF; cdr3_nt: TGTGCCAGCAGCTCGAGGGGGGGCTACTCTGGCACTGAAGCTTTCTTT
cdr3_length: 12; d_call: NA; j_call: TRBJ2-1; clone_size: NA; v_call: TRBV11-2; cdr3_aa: CASSLERSEQFF; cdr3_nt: TGTGCCAGCAGCTTAGAGCGGAGTGAGCAGTTCTTC
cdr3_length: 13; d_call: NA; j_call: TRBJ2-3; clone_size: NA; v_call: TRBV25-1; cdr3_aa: CASSEYRRDTQYF; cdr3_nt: TGTGCCAGCAGTGAATATAGGCGAGATACGCAGTATTTT